The rows below give T cell receptor beta chains drawn from one sample of a study of blood T cell repertoires in COVID-19. Sequencing used immunoSEQ multiplex PCR; TCRdb keeps in-frame clones, though not all of them. This sample has 230,000 or so clones, with roughly 80% found just once. What was sequenced was peripheral blood. These receptors were collected from a man younger than 45 with active or convalescent COVID-19. The CDR3 runs from the conserved cysteine through the conserved F or W. Each record gives: J gene, V gene, clone size, D gene, CDR3 DNA, CDR3 protein. D genes are given only for firm matches. A clone size is listed for some rows: how often the clone was seen (once, few, many), or a class if it is expanded.

j_gene: TRBJ2-2
v_gene: TRBV7-2
abundance: .
d_gene: TRBD1
CDR3nt: TGTGCCAGCAGCTTAGGGCAGGGGGCCACCGGGGAGCTGTTTTTT
CDR3aa: CASSLGQGATGELFF

j_gene: TRBJ2-7
v_gene: TRBV28
abundance: once
d_gene: .
CDR3nt: TGTGCCAGCAGCCCCGTGGGGGCGGCATACGAGCAGTACTTC
CDR3aa: CASSPVGAAYEQYF

j_gene: TRBJ1-3
v_gene: TRBV9
abundance: .
d_gene: .
CDR3nt: TGTGCCAGCAGCGTAATCGGGGGACCCGGAAACACCATATATTTT
CDR3aa: CASSVIGGPGNTIYF

j_gene: TRBJ2-1
v_gene: TRBV24-1
abundance: .
d_gene: TRBD1
CDR3nt: TGTGCCACCAGTGAGCGGGGACAGGTCTCCAATGAGCAGTTCTTC
CDR3aa: CATSERGQVSNEQFF

j_gene: TRBJ2-5
v_gene: TRBV7-2
abundance: once
d_gene: TRBD2
CDR3nt: TGTGCCAGCAGCAAAGGACTAGCGGGGGGGGAAGAGACCCAGTACTTC
CDR3aa: CASSKGLAGGEETQYF

j_gene: TRBJ2-1
v_gene: TRBV5-1
abundance: .
d_gene: TRBD2
CDR3nt: TGCGCCAGCAGCTTGGGGACTAGCGGAGCCAGTGAGCAGTTCTTC
CDR3aa: CASSLGTSGASEQFF

j_gene: TRBJ2-4
v_gene: TRBV2
abundance: once
d_gene: .
CDR3nt: TGTGCCAGCAGTGAGATGGCGGCAGGGCTAGCCAAAAACATTCAGTACTTC
CDR3aa: CASSEMAAGLAKNIQYF

j_gene: TRBJ2-1
v_gene: TRBV13
abundance: .
d_gene: .
CDR3nt: TGTGCCAGCAGCTACAGGCCAAAATGGGACAATGAGCAGTTCTTC
CDR3aa: CASSYRPKWDNEQFF

j_gene: TRBJ2-7
v_gene: TRBV5-1
abundance: .
d_gene: .
CDR3nt: TGCGCCAGCAGCTTGGGCGGATACTCCTACGAGCAGTACTTC
CDR3aa: CASSLGGYSYEQYF

j_gene: TRBJ1-3
v_gene: TRBV19
abundance: .
d_gene: TRBD1
CDR3nt: TGTGCCAGTAGTATAGAAAGGACAGGGGGCATTGCTGGAAACACCATATATTTT
CDR3aa: CASSIERTGGIAGNTIYF

j_gene: TRBJ1-5
v_gene: TRBV15
abundance: once
d_gene: .
CDR3nt: TGTGCCACCAGCAGAGACCGGGGGAGGAATCAGCCCCAGCATTTT
CDR3aa: CATSRDRGRNQPQHF

j_gene: TRBJ1-3
v_gene: TRBV5-1
abundance: .
d_gene: .
CDR3nt: TGCGCCAGCAGCTTGACAGGCCCCTCTGGAAACACCATATATTTT
CDR3aa: CASSLTGPSGNTIYF

j_gene: TRBJ2-7
v_gene: TRBV4-1
abundance: .
d_gene: TRBD1
CDR3nt: TGCGCCAGCAGCCAAGAGAGGACAGGGGGCCACGAGCAGTACTTC
CDR3aa: CASSQERTGGHEQYF

j_gene: TRBJ2-1
v_gene: TRBV7-9
abundance: .
d_gene: .
CDR3nt: TGTGCCAGCAGCTTGCTAAAGGGACACCAGTTCTTC
CDR3aa: CASSLLKGHQFF

j_gene: TRBJ1-1
v_gene: TRBV15
abundance: .
d_gene: .
CDR3nt: TGTGCCACCAGCAGAGATCTCGGGATGAACACTGAAGCTTTCTTT
CDR3aa: CATSRDLGMNTEAFF

j_gene: TRBJ1-1
v_gene: TRBV7-2
abundance: .
d_gene: TRBD1
CDR3nt: TGTGCCAGCAGCTTACCGACAGGGGGATACACTGAAGCTTTCTTT
CDR3aa: CASSLPTGGYTEAFF

j_gene: TRBJ1-1
v_gene: TRBV28
abundance: .
d_gene: .
CDR3nt: TGTGCCAGCACCAATCCCCCATTGAACACTGAAGCTTTCTTT
CDR3aa: CASTNPPLNTEAFF

j_gene: TRBJ2-3
v_gene: TRBV6-5
abundance: .
d_gene: TRBD2
CDR3nt: TGTGCCAGCAGTTATGAGCGGGGATCCACAGATACGCAGTATTTT
CDR3aa: CASSYERGSTDTQYF

j_gene: TRBJ2-1
v_gene: TRBV7-9
abundance: .
d_gene: TRBD2
CDR3nt: TGTGCCAGCAGCTCAAGCGGGGGGGCCTACAATGAGCAGTTCTTC
CDR3aa: CASSSSGGAYNEQFF

j_gene: TRBJ1-2
v_gene: TRBV6-2/TRBV6-3
abundance: .
d_gene: .
CDR3nt: TGTGCCAGCAGCGGAGACAGGTTTAATGGCTACACCTTC
CDR3aa: CASSGDRFNGYTF

j_gene: TRBJ1-1
v_gene: TRBV2
abundance: .
d_gene: .
CDR3nt: TGTGCCAGCAGTACTACTGCTATGAACACTGAAGCTTTCTTT
CDR3aa: CASSTTAMNTEAFF

j_gene: TRBJ2-3
v_gene: TRBV6-6
abundance: .
d_gene: .
CDR3nt: TGTGCCAGCAACTACAGGGTGGGGACCGAGGCTACGCAGTATTTT
CDR3aa: CASNYRVGTEATQYF

j_gene: TRBJ2-7
v_gene: TRBV19
abundance: .
d_gene: .
CDR3nt: TGTGCCAGTAGTATTAGCCACGAGCAGTACTTC
CDR3aa: CASSISHEQYF

j_gene: TRBJ1-5
v_gene: TRBV28
abundance: .
d_gene: .
CDR3nt: TGTGCCAGTAAGGAACGGCAGGGAGGTCAGCCCCAGCATTTT
CDR3aa: CASKERQGGQPQHF

j_gene: TRBJ1-4
v_gene: TRBV6-5
abundance: .
d_gene: .
CDR3nt: TGTGCCAGCAGTTACGGCGTAGGAGGGAATGAAAAACTGTTTTTT
CDR3aa: CASSYGVGGNEKLFF

j_gene: TRBJ1-2
v_gene: TRBV7-8
abundance: .
d_gene: TRBD1
CDR3nt: TGTGCCAGCTCGATGGACAGGAACTATGGCTACACCTTC
CDR3aa: CASSMDRNYGYTF

j_gene: TRBJ1-1
v_gene: TRBV24-1
abundance: .
d_gene: TRBD1
CDR3nt: TGTGCCACCAGGGTATGCCGGGACAGGGAGGACACTGAAGCTTTCTTT
CDR3aa: CATRVCRDREDTEAFF

j_gene: TRBJ1-1
v_gene: TRBV5-6
abundance: .
d_gene: .
CDR3nt: TGTGCCAGCAGCTACGACACGAACACTGAAGCTTTCTTT
CDR3aa: CASSYDTNTEAFF

j_gene: TRBJ2-7
v_gene: TRBV7-2
abundance: .
d_gene: TRBD2
CDR3nt: TGTGCCACTAGTCTAGCGGGGGTCCTCTACGAGCAGTACTTC
CDR3aa: CATSLAGVLYEQYF

j_gene: TRBJ2-7
v_gene: TRBV6-2/TRBV6-3
abundance: .
d_gene: TRBD1
CDR3nt: TGTGCCAGCAGTCGATTCACCGGGACAGGCCTCCACGAGCAGTACTTC
CDR3aa: CASSRFTGTGLHEQYF

j_gene: TRBJ2-3
v_gene: TRBV21-1
abundance: .
d_gene: .
CDR3nt: TGTGCCAGCGTCCCAGGACTAGCGGAACGCACAGATACGCAGTATTTT
CDR3aa: CASVPGLAERTDTQYF

j_gene: TRBJ1-6
v_gene: TRBV7-2
abundance: .
d_gene: .
CDR3nt: TGTGCCACCTCCTTGGGGGCCCTTAATTCACCCCTCCACTTT
CDR3aa: CATSLGALNSPLHF

j_gene: TRBJ2-1
v_gene: TRBV7-2
abundance: .
d_gene: TRBD1
CDR3nt: TGTGCCAGCAGCTTCGCAGGGGGCGGAGAGCAGTTCTTC
CDR3aa: CASSFAGGGEQFF

j_gene: TRBJ2-1
v_gene: TRBV5-4
abundance: .
d_gene: TRBD2
CDR3nt: TGTGCCAGCAGCCCAACTAGCGGGGGCTACAATGAGCAGTTCTTC
CDR3aa: CASSPTSGGYNEQFF

j_gene: TRBJ2-5
v_gene: TRBV5-1
abundance: .
d_gene: TRBD1
CDR3nt: TGCGCCAGCAGCTTCGGGACAGGGCAAGAGACCCAGTACTTC
CDR3aa: CASSFGTGQETQYF

j_gene: TRBJ2-7
v_gene: TRBV2
abundance: .
d_gene: TRBD2
CDR3nt: TGTGCCAGCAGTGATAGCGGGAGGTTCTACGAGCAGTACTTC
CDR3aa: CASSDSGRFYEQYF

j_gene: TRBJ1-1
v_gene: TRBV28
abundance: .
d_gene: .
CDR3nt: TGTGCCAGCAGTTTCCCCGGGAGGACTGAAGCTTTCTTT
CDR3aa: CASSFPGRTEAFF

j_gene: TRBJ1-2
v_gene: TRBV28
abundance: .
d_gene: TRBD1
CDR3nt: TGTGCCAGCAGAGGGGGACAGGGTCCCTTGAGCGGCTACACCTTC
CDR3aa: CASRGGQGPLSGYTF

j_gene: TRBJ1-5
v_gene: TRBV25-1
abundance: once
d_gene: TRBD1
CDR3nt: TGTGCCAGCAGTGGGACAGGGGGCGCCGGTCAGCCCCAGCATTTT
CDR3aa: CASSGTGGAGQPQHF

j_gene: TRBJ1-1
v_gene: TRBV4-2
abundance: .
d_gene: .
CDR3nt: TGTGCCAGCAGCCATTTGACAGGGAACACTGAAGCTTTCTTT
CDR3aa: CASSHLTGNTEAFF

j_gene: TRBJ1-2
v_gene: TRBV13
abundance: few
d_gene: TRBD1
CDR3nt: TGTGCCAGCAGCTTAACCAGGACAGGGTTTAGACCCGAATCGGGGTATGGCTACACCTTC
CDR3aa: CASSLTRTGFRPESGYGYTF

j_gene: TRBJ2-1
v_gene: TRBV4-3
abundance: once
d_gene: TRBD1
CDR3nt: TGCGCCAGCAGCCAACGGGACAGGGGGTACCATTCCTACAATGAGCAGTTCTTC
CDR3aa: CASSQRDRGYHSYNEQFF

j_gene: TRBJ2-7
v_gene: TRBV6-5
abundance: .
d_gene: .
CDR3nt: TGTGCCAGCAGTTACGGCACCCCACCCTACGAGCAGTACTTC
CDR3aa: CASSYGTPPYEQYF

j_gene: TRBJ2-1
v_gene: TRBV5-4
abundance: .
d_gene: TRBD1
CDR3nt: TGTGCCAGCAGCAAAGGACAGGCCGGGCATGAGCAGTTCTTC
CDR3aa: CASSKGQAGHEQFF

j_gene: TRBJ1-2
v_gene: TRBV30
abundance: .
d_gene: TRBD1
CDR3nt: TGTGCCAAATCGGGACAGGGGGCTCACTATGGCTACACCTTC
CDR3aa: CAKSGQGAHYGYTF

j_gene: TRBJ2-5
v_gene: TRBV11-2
abundance: .
d_gene: TRBD2
CDR3nt: TGTGCCAGCAGCTTAGTGGGCGGGAGGGCCAAAGAGACCCAGTACTTC
CDR3aa: CASSLVGGRAKETQYF

j_gene: TRBJ1-6
v_gene: TRBV7-2
abundance: .
d_gene: .
CDR3nt: TGTGCCAGCAGCCTCGGTCCCCCGAGCTCCTATAATTCACCCCTCCACTTT
CDR3aa: CASSLGPPSSYNSPLHF

j_gene: TRBJ1-5
v_gene: TRBV7-2
abundance: .
d_gene: .
CDR3nt: TGTGCCAGCAGCTTATTGCGGACATATGGCAATCAGCCCCAGCATTTT
CDR3aa: CASSLLRTYGNQPQHF

j_gene: TRBJ2-2
v_gene: TRBV9
abundance: .
d_gene: TRBD2
CDR3nt: TGTGCCAGCAGCGTTCAAGGGGAATTAGCGGGAGGGCCTACGGGGGAGCTGTTTTTT
CDR3aa: CASSVQGELAGGPTGELFF

j_gene: TRBJ2-2
v_gene: TRBV19
abundance: once
d_gene: .
CDR3nt: TGTGCCAGTAAGCCCACAGGGCCCACCGGGGAGCTGTTTTTT
CDR3aa: CASKPTGPTGELFF

j_gene: TRBJ1-6
v_gene: TRBV4-1
abundance: once
d_gene: .
CDR3nt: TGCGCCAGCAGCCAAGAGATCGGGACATTGTCTTCACCCCTCCACTTT
CDR3aa: CASSQEIGTLSSPLHF

j_gene: TRBJ2-1
v_gene: TRBV4-3
abundance: few
d_gene: TRBD2
CDR3nt: TGCGCCAGCAGCCAAGATTGGGGCGGGAGGCGGGATGAGCAGTTCTTC
CDR3aa: CASSQDWGGRRDEQFF

j_gene: TRBJ1-5
v_gene: TRBV6-5
abundance: .
d_gene: .
CDR3nt: TGTGCCAGCAGTCCCCAGATCCGGGGGAAACAGCCCCAGCATTTT
CDR3aa: CASSPQIRGKQPQHF

j_gene: TRBJ1-2
v_gene: TRBV29-1
abundance: .
d_gene: TRBD1
CDR3nt: TGCAGCGTTGTGGGCAGGGGGGAGAATGGCTACACCTTC
CDR3aa: CSVVGRGENGYTF

j_gene: TRBJ1-4
v_gene: TRBV7-9
abundance: once
d_gene: .
CDR3nt: TGTGCCAGCAGCTTCAATCAGGGCTACGGTAATGAAAAACTGTTTTTT
CDR3aa: CASSFNQGYGNEKLFF

j_gene: TRBJ2-1
v_gene: TRBV2
abundance: .
d_gene: TRBD2
CDR3nt: TGTGCCAGCACGGGACTAGCCTCCTACAATGAGCAGTTCTTC
CDR3aa: CASTGLASYNEQFF

j_gene: TRBJ2-7
v_gene: TRBV5-1
abundance: many
d_gene: TRBD2
CDR3nt: TGCGCCAGCAGCGGACCGGGACAGGGGCTAGCGGGAGGGCCGAGGAACGAGCAGTACTTC
CDR3aa: CASSGPGQGLAGGPRNEQYF

j_gene: TRBJ1-4
v_gene: TRBV12-3/TRBV12-4
abundance: .
d_gene: .
CDR3nt: TGTGCCAGCAGCCTCCTACTTAATGAAAAACTGTTTTTT
CDR3aa: CASSLLLNEKLFF